The 21 T cell receptor beta chains given below trace back to one sample, sequenced in a study of beta chain features in type 1 diabetes. The antigens these receptors bind are not known. Findings of the study overall: When Type 1 diabetes patients were examined, their TCRB CDR3s proved moderately but significantly shorter in all four CD4+ subsets.

The authors reverse transcribed all of the isolated RNA, so sequencing captured expressed TCRB transcripts. Libraries were prepared by immunoSEQ multiplex PCR; TCRdb keeps only in-frame clonotypes and omits some of them. The data show approximately 170,000 clones, 6.5% to 8.5% seen once. Sequencing input: central memory CD4+ T cells from blood. The receptors here all came from a man in his late teens or twenties with type 1 diabetes.

In its sample, this clone was seen a few times. V gene TRBV30 combines with J gene TRBJ2-5; D is undetermined. Germline CDR1 reads GTSNPN; CDR2 reads SVGIG (reference sequence). The CDR3 is 12 amino acids. Between the trimmed V and J ends, which lost 4 bases and 1 base, there was a span of 7 bases. The chain's CDR3 is CAWTLSQETQYF. The DNA for the CDR3 is TGTGCCTGGACTCTTAGCCAAGAGACCCAGTACTTC.

The V call is TRBV19, the J call TRBJ2-7; TRBD1 aligns across 8 bases. The CDR3 consists of 17 residues. V gave up 0 bases and J gave up 6 bases; unmatched junction bases: 13. Germline CDR1 is LNHDA and CDR2 is SQIVND (reference sequence). The CDR3 DNA sequence: TGTGCCAGTAGTATAGAGGGTACCGGGACAGGCCTTGGCGAGCAGTACTTC. Translated: CASSIEGTGTGLGEQYF.

This clone was found a few times. The chain links TRBV7-2 to TRBJ2-7; possible D gene TRBD1, 5 bases. With 0 bases removed from V and 3 bases from J, the gap between germline ends came to 12 bases. The CDR3 length is 15 residues. In germline, CDR1 is SGHTA, CDR2 FQGNSA. The chain's CDR3 is CASSLAQSGNYEQYF. The CDR3 DNA reads as TGTGCCAGCAGCTTAGCGCAATCAGGGAACTACGAGCAGTACTTC.

This clone was found a few times. The chain has TRBV18 and TRBJ2-3, with D possibly matching TRBD2 (6 bases). The CDR3 is 15 amino acids. V lost 6 bases to trimming and J lost 5 bases, with 18 bases between them. Germline V lookup: CDR1 KGHSH, CDR2 LQKENI. In DNA form, the CDR3 reads TGTGCCAGCTCCCAGAATACCGGGCGGGGAGATACGCAGTATTTT. Translation: CASSQNTGRGDTQYF.

This clone was observed a few times. The chain employs TRBV5-1 and TRBJ1-1; D might be TRBD1 (6 bases). CDR1 and CDR2 from the germline V gene are SGHRS and YFSETQ. The CDR3 runs to 15 residues. Trimming pared 4 bases from V and 2 bases from J, leaving 15 bases between. The CDR3 nucleotides are TGCGCCAGCAGCATAACCGGGACATTCAACACTGAAGCTTTCTTT. This codes for CASSITGTFNTEAFF. Supplemented by reference TRBV5-1 and TRBJ1-1, the full variable domain reads KAGVTQTPRYLIKTRGQQVTLSCSPISGHRSVSWYQQTPGQGLQFLFEYFSETQRNKGNFPGRFSGRQFSNSRSEMNVSTLELGDSALYLCASSITGTFNTEAFFGQGTRLTVV.

The V call is TRBV2, the J call TRBJ1-1; D may be TRBD1 (6 bases). The CDR3 runs to 14 residues. Germline CDR1 reads SNHLY; CDR2 reads FYNNEI. The V end lost 8 bases, the J end lost 3 bases, and 16 bases lay between the germline ends. The CDR3 DNA reads TGTGCCAGCGGCCTACGAGGGGGAGACACTGAAGCTTTCTTT. Protein product: CASGLRGGDTEAFF.

This chain connects TRBV4-1 to TRBJ2-7; 7 bases agree with TRBD2. The CDR3 sequence is 14 residues long. Trimming cost V 4 bases and J 2 bases; bases outside gene matches: 5. Germline V lookup: CDR1 MGHRA, CDR2 YSYEKL. CDR3 sequence reads: CASSRTSEAYEQYF. The DNA for the CDR3 is TGCGCCAGCAGCCGCACTAGCGAAGCCTACGAGCAGTACTTC.

There are a few counts of this clone. The rearrangement links TRBV4-3 to TRBJ1-3; weak D call: TRBD1 (5 bases). Germline V CDR1 and CDR2: LGHNA, YSLEER. The CDR3 has 14 amino acids. V was clipped by 0 bases and J by 7 bases, with 10 bases between them. The chain's CDR3 is CASSQDTQVNTIYF. In DNA, the CDR3 is TGCGCCAGCAGCCAAGATACACAGGTCAACACCATATATTTT.

There are a few counts of this clone. The chain joins TRBV15 to TRBJ2-5, with 9 nucleotides matching TRBD2. This CDR3 spans 17 amino acids. J was trimmed by 4 bases and V by 6 bases; bases with no gene match: 15. The germline V gene encodes CDR1 LNHNV and CDR2 YYDKDF (reference sequence). CDR3 in amino acids: CATSGTSLFGSGETQYF. In DNA form, the CDR3 reads TGTGCCACCAGTGGGACTAGCCTCTTCGGTTCTGGAGAGACCCAGTACTTC.

The rearrangement uses TRBV7-2 and TRBJ2-5; TRBD2 agrees at 7 bases. With 5 bases clipped from V and 11 bases from J, the junction kept 14 bases outside the gene matches. The CDR3 is 14 amino acids. In germline, CDR1 is SGHTA, CDR2 FQGNSA. CDR3 nucleotides: TGTGCCAGCAGCCCCGGTACTCCTAGCGGTCGGCAGTACTTC. It yields the protein CASSPGTPSGRQYF.

This chain links TRBV28 with TRBJ1-4; 11 positions match TRBD1. The J segment lost 8 bases and the V segment lost 8 bases, leaving 10 bases of the junction unmatched. The germline V gene encodes CDR1 MDHEN and CDR2 SYDVKM. This CDR3 comprises 15 residues. The CDR3 region is CASAGTGGGREKLFF. CDR3 coding DNA: TGTGCCAGCGCCGGGACAGGGGGGGGTCGGGAAAAACTGTTTTTT.

The gene calls are TRBV6-5 and TRBJ2-7; tentative D call: TRBD1 (5 bases). Trimming took 5 bases from V and 5 from J, leaving 16 bases between them. There are 14 residues in the CDR3. Looked up from germline, CDR1 is MNHEY and CDR2 is SVGAGI. The CDR3 DNA reads as TGTGCCAGCAGTCGACAGCCCTCTACGCACGAGCAGTACTTC. This codes for CASSRQPSTHEQYF.

J is TRBJ1-2 and V is TRBV15; 8 bases are a match to TRBD1. Germline V CDR1 and CDR2: LNHNV, YYDKDF (reference sequence). V trimming: 0 bases; J trimming: 6 bases; junction bases outside the gene matches: 6. There are 15 residues in the CDR3. This CDR3 is CATSRDLQGADGYTF. CDR3 DNA: TGTGCCACCAGCAGAGATCTTCAGGGGGCCGATGGCTACACCTTC.

This clone was recorded a few times. The CDR3 nucleotides are TGTGCCAGCAGCCAAGAGACCAGCGGGAGGCCAGACACCGGGGAGCTGTTTTTT. This codes for CASSQETSGRPDTGELFF. The chain recombines TRBV4-2 with TRBJ2-2; 9 nucleotides agree with TRBD2. The CDR3 is 18 residues long. The germline V gene encodes CDR1 LGHNA and CDR2 YNFKEQ. V trimming: 0 bases; J trimming: 3 bases; junction bases outside the gene matches: 8.

This clone occurred a few times. This rearrangement joins TRBV18 to TRBJ2-7; weak D call: TRBD2 (5 bases). CDR3 length: 16 residues. The germline V gene encodes CDR1 KGHSH and CDR2 LQKENI. V was shortened by 0 bases and J by 0 bases, with 12 bases between the two germline ends. The CDR3 nucleotides are TGTGCCAGCTCACCACCGTGGGGAGACACCTCCTACGAGCAGTACTTC. It yields the protein CASSPPWGDTSYEQYF.

V usage is TRBV9 and J usage is TRBJ2-5; TRBD2 aligns across 9 bases. CDR1 is SGDLS and CDR2 is YYNGEE in the germline V gene. The CDR3 contains 15 residues. V shed 0 bases and J 5 bases; nucleotides not matched to a gene: 5. CDR3 region: CASSVASGRRETQYF. The CDR3 bases are TGTGCCAGCAGCGTAGCCAGCGGGAGGAGGGAGACCCAGTACTTC. Looking up the rest from reference TRBV9 and TRBJ2-5 gives the full variable domain: DSGVTQTPKHLITATGQRVTLRCSPRSGDLSVYWYQQSLDQGLQFLIQYYNGEERAKGNILERFSAQQFPDLHSELNLSSLELGDSALYFCASSVASGRRETQYFGPGTRLLVL.

This clone came up many times. This rearrangement joins TRBV5-4 to TRBJ2-5; D call uncertain. The V gene's germline CDR1 is SGHNT and CDR2 YYREEE (reference sequence). This CDR3 is 11 amino acids long. Trimming took 3 bases from V and 5 from J, leaving 5 bases between them. As DNA, the CDR3 is TGTGCCAGCAGCTCTGCGGAGACCCAGTACTTC. Its protein is CASSSAETQYF. Based on the CDR3 plus reference TRBV5-4 and TRBJ2-5, the full variable domain is ETGVTQSPTHLIKTRGQQVTLRCSSQSGHNTVSWYQQALGQGPQFIFQYYREEENGRGNFPPRFSGLQFPNYSSELNVNALELDDSALYLCASSSAETQYFGPGTRLLVL.

This sequence joins TRBV18 and TRBJ2-1; 9 nucleotides align to TRBD1. This CDR3 comprises 18 residues. Germline CDR1 and CDR2: KGHSH and LQKENI. Germline trimming cut 0 bases from V and 2 bases from J; bases unmatched to any gene: 8. The DNA for the CDR3 is TGTGCCAGCTCACCACCGGGACAGGGAAGGGGACCCTACAATGAGCAGTTCTTC. This encodes CASSPPGQGRGPYNEQFF.

This clone has a count of ten or more. The CDR3 nucleotides read TGTGCCAGCAGTGTGGGCCAGGGCTTCGACGAGCAGTACTTC. It yields the protein CASSVGQGFDEQYF. The chain recombines TRBV28 with TRBJ2-7; TRBD1 is a possible D gene (5 bases). From germline, CDR1 is MDHEN and CDR2 SYDVKM. Trimming removed 5 bases at V and 5 bases at J, with 16 bases between. This CDR3 has 14 amino acids.

The gene calls are TRBV9 and TRBJ1-1; the D is unclear. This CDR3 contains 13 residues. Germline V gene lookup returns CDR1 SGDLS and CDR2 YYNGEE. Trimming took off 0 bases at V and 3 bases at J, with 6 bases between the two ends. CDR3 loop: CASSVAVDTEAFF. CDR3 bases: TGTGCCAGCAGCGTAGCTGTAGACACTGAAGCTTTCTTT.

In the case of this clone: Other DNA sequences in the same sample also yield this CDR3. V usage is TRBV7-2 and J usage is TRBJ2-5; tentative D call: TRBD1 (6 bases). Trimming stripped 1 base from V and 5 bases from J, with 11 bases between. CDR3 length: 14 residues. Germline CDR1 and CDR2: SGHTA and FQGNSA. The CDR3 spells CASSLVTGGETQYF. CDR3 sequence (DNA): TGTGCCAGCAGCTTAGTGACAGGCGGGGAGACCCAGTACTTC. Full variable domain (remainder filled in from reference TRBV7-2 and TRBJ2-5): GAGVSQSPSNKVTEKGKDVELRCDPISGHTALYWYRQSLGQGLEFLIYFQGNSAPDKSGLPSDRFSAERTGGSVSTLTIQRTQQEDSAVYLCASSLVTGGETQYFGPGTRLLVL.